The 10 T cell receptor beta chains given below trace back to one sample, sequenced in a study of T cells after yellow fever vaccination. TCRdb analysed the 5' RACE reads with MiXCR anew, one entry per CDR3 protein. The sample carries 300,000 to 400,000 distinct CDR3 sequences, roughly 6.2% recorded once. This specimen was PBMCs, taken 5 days after the yellow fever booster vaccination. These receptors originate from a man younger than 45 who received the YFV17D yellow fever vaccine.

This clonotype has a handful of counts. The V call is TRBV11-2, the J call TRBJ1-6; D is uncertain. Trimming cost V 1 base and J 6 bases, with 13 bases left between them. Germline lookup yields CDR1 SGHAT and CDR2 FQNNGV. The CDR3 is 16 residues long. This chain's CDR3 is CASSLGWPNPNSPLHF. DNA for the CDR3: TGTGCCAGCAGCTTAGGATGGCCTAATCCTAATTCACCCCTCCACTTT.

The chain has TRBV7-2 and TRBJ2-7, with TRBD2 identical over 15 bases. Germline V lookup: CDR1 SGHTA, CDR2 FQGNSA. Trimming removed 4 bases from V and 3 bases from J; junction bases left unmatched: 7. This CDR3 has 17 amino acids. CDR3 in DNA: TGTGCCAGCAGCTGGACTAGCGGGAGGGCGCTAGTCTACGAGCAGTACTTC. This codes for CASSWTSGRALVYEQYF.

This clonotype was detected a few times. The chain joins TRBV7-9 to TRBJ2-7; D call uncertain. The CDR3 sequence is 13 residues long. Trimming shortened V by 6 bases and J by 3 bases, and 12 bases separated the two germline ends. Germline values: CDR1 SEHNR, CDR2 FQNEAQ (reference sequence). The CDR3 sequence: CASRDPGNYEQYF. As DNA, the CDR3 is TGTGCCAGCAGGGACCCAGGCAACTACGAGCAGTACTTC.

This clonotype came up a few times. J is TRBJ2-5 and V is TRBV20-1, with D unresolved. The CDR3 runs 16 residues. V was pared by 5 bases and J by 5 bases, with 24 bases between. Looked up from germline, CDR1 is DFQATT and CDR2 is SNEGSKA (reference sequence). CDR3 DNA sequence: TGCAGTGCTCACCATAGGGTTAGGAGTGTGGCGGAGACCCAGTACTTC. As protein: CSAHHRVRSVAETQYF.

This clonotype was counted at least ten times. The J gene is TRBJ2-1, the V gene TRBV9, with D perhaps being TRBD1 or TRBD2 (6 bases each). Germline CDR1 and CDR2: SGDLS and YYNGEE. The CDR3 spans 15 residues. The V end was cut by 4 bases, the J end by 2 bases, with 13 bases between. CDR3 region: CASSPDGGAYNEQFF. DNA of the CDR3: TGTGCCAGCAGCCCTGACGGGGGCGCCTACAATGAGCAGTTCTTC. The whole variable domain, remainder taken from reference TRBV9 and TRBJ2-1, is DSGVTQTPKHLITATGQRVTLRCSPRSGDLSVYWYQQSLDQGLQFLIQYYNGEERAKGNILERFSAQQFPDLHSELNLSSLELGDSALYFCASSPDGGAYNEQFFGPGTRLTVL.

This clonotype was counted many times. The V call is TRBV7-9, the J call TRBJ2-2; D unclear. From germline, CDR1 is SEHNR and CDR2 FQNEAQ (reference sequence). The CDR3 runs 14 residues. V was shortened by 6 bases and J by 1 base, with 9 bases between the two germline ends. Written as DNA, the CDR3 is TGTGCCAGCAGACCCGAGCAGAACACCGGGGAGCTGTTTTTT. Residues: CASRPEQNTGELFF.

The chain recombines TRBV7-8 with TRBJ2-7, with D possibly TRBD2 on 7 matching bases. The CDR3 loop spans 13 amino acids. The V end was cut by 5 bases, the J end by 2 bases, with 10 bases between. Germline V lookup: CDR1 SGHVS, CDR2 FQNEAQ. CDR3 in amino acids: CASSKGGAYEQYF. The CDR3, as DNA: TGTGCCAGCAGCAAGGGGGGGGCCTACGAGCAGTACTTC.

This clonotype was recorded at least ten times. This rearrangement joins TRBV20-1 to TRBJ2-1, with TRBD2 matching over 7 bases. Germline CDR1 DFQATT, CDR2 SNEGSKA (reference sequence). V lost 2 bases, J lost 7 bases, and 5 bases stayed unmatched. This CDR3 contains 13 residues. Written as DNA, the CDR3 is TGCAGTGCTAGACGGACTAGTGATAATGAGCAGTTCTTC. Its protein is CSARRTSDNEQFF.

This clonotype was found many times. The chain has TRBV6-5 and TRBJ2-7; no clear D. Deletions cut 8 bases from V and 6 bases from J, with 14 bases between. Germline V gives CDR1 MNHEY, CDR2 SVGAGI. The CDR3 spans 12 residues. CDR3 amino acids: CASRPSVGEQYF. The CDR3 DNA is TGTGCCAGCCGCCCTTCGGTCGGCGAGCAGTACTTC.

This clonotype was found a few times. The genes are TRBV5-1 and TRBJ2-7, with TRBD2 matching 11 bases. In germline, CDR1 is SGHRS, CDR2 YFSETQ. V trimming: 1 base; J trimming: 2 bases; junction bases outside the gene matches: 8. The CDR3 contains 17 residues. This CDR3 is CASSLYPTSGKAYEQYF. The CDR3 DNA follows: TGCGCCAGCAGCTTGTATCCGACTAGCGGGAAAGCCTACGAGCAGTACTTC.